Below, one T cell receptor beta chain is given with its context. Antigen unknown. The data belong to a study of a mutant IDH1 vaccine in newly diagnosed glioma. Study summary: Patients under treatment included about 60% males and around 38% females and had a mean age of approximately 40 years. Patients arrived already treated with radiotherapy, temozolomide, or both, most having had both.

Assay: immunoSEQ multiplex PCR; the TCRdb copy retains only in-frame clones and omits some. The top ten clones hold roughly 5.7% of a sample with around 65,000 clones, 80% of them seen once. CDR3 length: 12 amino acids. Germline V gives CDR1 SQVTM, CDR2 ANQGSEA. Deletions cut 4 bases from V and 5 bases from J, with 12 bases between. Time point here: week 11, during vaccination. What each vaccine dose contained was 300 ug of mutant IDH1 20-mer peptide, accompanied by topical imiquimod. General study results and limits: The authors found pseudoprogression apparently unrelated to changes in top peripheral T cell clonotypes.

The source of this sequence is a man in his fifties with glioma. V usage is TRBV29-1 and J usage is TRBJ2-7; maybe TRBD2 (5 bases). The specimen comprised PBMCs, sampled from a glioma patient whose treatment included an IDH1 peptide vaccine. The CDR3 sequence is CSVARDRNEQYF. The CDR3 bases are TGCAGCGTTGCGAGGGATCGGAACGAGCAGTACTTC.